Each of the 25 T cell receptor beta chains below was sequenced from the same sample in a study of blood T cell repertoires in COVID-19. Measured with immunoSEQ multiplex PCR; TCRdb has only the in-frame clones, and not every one. Found here are fewer than 85,000 clones, under 95% of them singletons; the top ten hold around 9%. The material sequenced was peripheral blood. The receptors come from a human donor in a cohort sampled during active COVID-19.

This clone was seen only once. This chain connects TRBV29-1 to TRBJ2-7; D is possibly TRBD1 (6 bases). The CDR3 runs 13 residues. Germline V gives CDR1 SQVTM, CDR2 ANQGSEA. Trimming removed 4 bases at V and 1 base at J, with 11 bases between. The CDR3 DNA is TGCAGCGTTGTAAGGACAGAGTCCTACGAGCAGTACTTC. It yields the protein CSVVRTESYEQYF.

The chain is built from TRBV7-9 and TRBJ1-1, with D unresolved. V was clipped by 5 bases and J by 1 base, with 8 bases between them. The CDR3 loop spans 13 amino acids. Germline V lookup: CDR1 SEHNR, CDR2 FQNEAQ (reference sequence). CDR3 nucleotide sequence: TGTGCCAGCAGCGTCACACCGAACACTGAAGCTTTCTTT. Protein: CASSVTPNTEAFF.

CDR3 residues: CASSFGAAGLAGYEQYF. Here the CDR3 DNA reads TGTGCCAGCAGTTTTGGGGCAGCGGGACTAGCGGGATACGAGCAGTACTTC. The rearrangement links TRBV28 to TRBJ2-7, with 13 positions matching TRBD2. The germline CDR1 and CDR2 sequences are MDHEN and SYDVKM. The ends lost 3 bases at V and 4 bases at J; junction bases unmatched: 9. This CDR3 has 17 residues.

The chain is built from TRBV5-4 and TRBJ1-2; perhaps TRBD1 as D (5 bases). V lost 0 bases and J lost 2, with 8 bases in between. Germline V lookup: CDR1 SGHNT, CDR2 YYREEE (reference sequence). The CDR3 consists of 14 residues. CDR3 DNA sequence: TGTGCCAGCAGCTTGGAACAGGAAAACTATGGCTACACCTTC. This encodes CASSLEQENYGYTF.

The chain is built from TRBV15 and TRBJ2-1, with 11 bases that match TRBD2. CDR1 and CDR2 from the germline V gene are LNHNV and YYDKDF (reference sequence). The CDR3 has 16 residues. V gave up 2 bases and J gave up 8 bases; unmatched junction bases: 8. The CDR3 spells CATSRLSGGAGDEQFF. CDR3 in DNA: TGTGCCACCAGCAGACTTAGCGGGGGGGCGGGGGATGAGCAGTTCTTC.

The chain uses TRBV27 and TRBJ1-5, with TRBD1 matching over 11 bases. Looked up from germline, CDR1 is MNHEY and CDR2 is SMNVEV (reference sequence). The ends lost 2 bases at V and 7 bases at J; junction bases unmatched: 7. The CDR3 covers 16 residues. The chain's CDR3 is CASSLVQDRGRQPQHF. CDR3 nucleotides: TGTGCCAGCAGTTTAGTTCAGGACAGGGGGCGACAGCCCCAGCATTTT.

The V call is TRBV27, the J call TRBJ2-7; D possibly corresponds to TRBD1 (6 bases). The germline V gene encodes CDR1 MNHEY and CDR2 SMNVEV (reference sequence). There are 16 residues in the CDR3. Trimming stripped 4 bases from V and 5 bases from J, with 21 bases between. The CDR3 here is CASSSIYTLQGNEQYF. The CDR3 DNA reads TGTGCCAGCAGTTCAATATATACACTACAGGGAAACGAGCAGTACTTC.

The chain couples TRBV7-9 to TRBJ1-6; tentatively, D is TRBD1 (5 bases). V lost 1 base to trimming and J lost 10 bases, with 11 bases between them. Germline V gene sequence: CDR1 SEHNR, CDR2 FQNEAQ (reference sequence). There are 14 residues in the CDR3. The DNA for the CDR3 is TGTGCCAGCAGCTTAGGGGGGGTAGGGTCACCCCTCCACTTT. This sequence encodes CASSLGGVGSPLHF.

The chain recombines TRBV5-6 with TRBJ1-5; the D gene is possibly TRBD1 (6 bases). V shed 1 base and J shed 3 bases, with 8 bases lying between them. Germline assignment: CDR1 SGHDT and CDR2 YYEEEE. This CDR3 has 14 residues. CDR3 sequence: CASSLRGINQPQHF. The DNA of the CDR3 is TGTGCCAGCAGCTTGAGGGGGATCAATCAGCCCCAGCATTTT.

The V and J genes are TRBV11-2 and TRBJ2-7, with D perhaps TRBD1 (6 bases). Trimming took 5 bases from V and 4 from J, leaving 12 bases between them. CDR3 length: 13 residues. Germline-derived CDR1 and CDR2 are SGHAT and FQNNGV. CDR3 protein: CASSLSDRYEQYF. The CDR3 nucleotides are TGTGCCAGCAGCCTCTCCGACAGGTACGAGCAGTACTTC.

This chain uses TRBV29-1 with TRBJ2-7; a possible D gene is TRBD2 (5 bases). V lost 4 bases, J lost 0 bases, and 10 bases lay in between. Germline V gives CDR1 SQVTM, CDR2 ANQGSEA. The CDR3 length is 13 residues. The CDR3, as DNA: TGCAGCGTTGTGACACGGGGCTCCTACGAGCAGTACTTC. It specifies CSVVTRGSYEQYF.

The V call is TRBV5-1, the J call TRBJ1-6, with TRBD1 matching over 10 bases. From germline, CDR1 is SGHRS and CDR2 YFSETQ. V shed 4 bases and J 8 bases; nucleotides not matched to a gene: 6. There are 15 residues in the CDR3. The CDR3 DNA reads TGCGCCAGCAGCATCGACAGGGGGCAAGATTCACCCCTCCACTTT. Protein sequence: CASSIDRGQDSPLHF.

The chain carries TRBV19 and TRBJ1-5; D is perhaps TRBD1 (6 bases). The CDR3 length is 15 residues. The germline gives CDR1 LNHDA, CDR2 SQIVND (reference sequence). With 6 bases removed from V and 6 bases from J, the gap between germline ends came to 18 bases. In nucleotides, the CDR3 is TGTGCCAGTAGAGGTCCCAGGGGCTTGAGTCAGCCCCAGCATTTT. This encodes CASRGPRGLSQPQHF.

CDR3 sequence (DNA): TGTGCCAGCAGCGTAGGCGGGGATCCTGGTCAAAGTAATTCACCCCTCCACTTT. This encodes CASSVGGDPGQSNSPLHF. The rearrangement uses TRBV9 and TRBJ1-6; D unclear. This CDR3 is 18 amino acids long. V was trimmed by 0 bases and J by 6 bases, leaving 19 bases between them. Germline CDR1 SGDLS, CDR2 YYNGEE.

The J gene is TRBJ2-7, the V gene TRBV7-2, with D possibly being TRBD1 (7 bases). V was cut by 1 base and J by 4 bases, with 17 bases left in between. Germline values: CDR1 SGHTA, CDR2 FQGNSA. CDR3 length: 16 residues. In DNA form, the CDR3 reads TGTGCCAGCAGCTTAGATTTAACAGGGGCGGGATACGAGCAGTACTTC. Protein product: CASSLDLTGAGYEQYF.

This chain joins TRBV11-2 and TRBJ2-1, with D tentatively TRBD2 (6 bases). Germline CDR1 and CDR2: SGHAT and FQNNGV. Trimming stripped 1 base from V and 1 base from J, with 11 bases between. The CDR3 runs to 16 residues. The CDR3, as DNA: TGTGCCAGCAGCTTAGTCCGGGGGAGGTCCTACAATGAGCAGTTCTTC. Residues: CASSLVRGRSYNEQFF.

The genes are TRBV28 and TRBJ1-6; weak D call: TRBD1 (6 bases). The CDR3 runs to 14 residues. Trimming took 3 bases from V and 8 from J, leaving 11 bases between them. Germline CDR1 MDHEN, CDR2 SYDVKM. CDR3 sequence: CASSFQGTYSPLHF. The CDR3 bases are TGTGCCAGCAGTTTCCAGGGGACCTATTCACCCCTCCACTTT.

The V call is TRBV11-3, the J call TRBJ1-2; 7 nucleotides align to TRBD1. Per the germline V gene, CDR1 is SGHNT and CDR2 is YENEEA. V gave up 0 bases and J gave up 8 bases; unmatched junction bases: 3. There are 13 residues in the CDR3. CDR3 in DNA: TGTGCCAGCAGCTTAGAAGGACAGGTCGGCTACACCTTC. This codes for CASSLEGQVGYTF.

The gene calls are TRBV4-1 and TRBJ2-7, with TRBD2 matching over 10 bases. The V and J ends lost 4 bases and 2 bases, in that order; junction bases with no gene match: 2. Germline V gene lookup returns CDR1 MGHRA and CDR2 YSYEKL. The length of the CDR3 is 14 residues. The CDR3 nucleotides read TGCGCCAGCAGCCGCCTAGCGGGGGCCTACGAGCAGTACTTC. Encoded protein: CASSRLAGAYEQYF.

The chain has TRBV5-1 and TRBJ1-4; 7 bases are a match to TRBD1. The V gene's germline CDR1 is SGHRS and CDR2 YFSETQ. The CDR3 contains 15 residues. The trim removed 5 bases at V and 8 bases at J, leaving 12 bases unmatched. The CDR3 DNA is TGCGCCAGCAGATTGACAGGGACATTCGAGGAAAAACTGTTTTTT. It yields the protein CASRLTGTFEEKLFF.

This clone was counted only a few times. V gene TRBV7-2 combines with J gene TRBJ2-1; the match to TRBD2 covers 8 bases. V shed 0 bases, J shed 3 bases, and the junction held 16 bases outside the gene matches. CDR3 length equals 20 residues. Germline V gene data show CDR1 as SGHTA and CDR2 as FQGNSA. The CDR3, as DNA: TGTGCCAGCAGCTTAGCCCGGACATTTCCCGGGACTAGGGACTACAATGAGCAGTTCTTC. Residues: CASSLARTFPGTRDYNEQFF.

This clone occurred a few times. This chain joins TRBV5-6 and TRBJ2-7, with a tentative D call TRBD1 (5 bases). The CDR3 totals 14 residues. V lost 4 bases to trimming and J lost 5 bases, with 16 bases between them. Germline CDR1 reads SGHDT; CDR2 reads YYEEEE. CDR3 DNA sequence: TGTGCCAGCAGCCACCCGCAGGGCAGGAACGAGCAGTACTTC. It yields the protein CASSHPQGRNEQYF.

This chain uses TRBV6-2 or TRBV6-3 with TRBJ2-7; tentatively, D is TRBD2 (5 bases). The CDR3 loop spans 16 amino acids. The V gene lost 8 bases and the J gene lost 5 bases, with 25 bases spanning the gap. Per germline, CDR1 MNHEY and CDR2 SVGEGT. This chain's CDR3 is CASRLTGNPLLNEQYF. DNA of the CDR3: TGTGCCAGCCGCCTAACCGGGAACCCCCTGCTGAACGAGCAGTACTTC.

The chain has TRBV5-1 and TRBJ2-7; 7 bases fit TRBD1. Trimming at V came to 8 bases and at J to 2 bases, leaving 7 bases not matched to a gene. The CDR3 covers 13 residues. Germline CDR1 reads SGHRS; CDR2 reads YFSETQ. The CDR3 DNA sequence: TGCGCCAGTAATGGGGGACAGACCTACGAGCAGTACTTC. Its protein is CASNGGQTYEQYF.

The V call is TRBV11-2, the J call TRBJ1-4; possible D gene TRBD1, 5 bases. The CDR3 totals 14 residues. V was cut by 3 bases and J by 7 bases, with 12 bases left in between. CDR1 SGHAT and CDR2 FQNNGV come from the germline V gene. CDR3 nucleotide sequence: TGTGCCAGCAGCTTGGGTACAAGGGGTGAAAAACTGTTTTTT. The encoded protein is CASSLGTRGEKLFF.